This T cell receptor beta chain emerged from a study of T cell responses to AZD1222 COVID-19 vaccine. Study-wide results and caveats: Repertoire sampling happened only post peak T cell response. Two AZD1222 administrations were followed by greater Spike-specific TCR breadth and depth. Baseline serology detected seropositivity in only six AZD1222 recipients. The donor cohort was predominantly white British with a female majority, and clonal diversity may have been underestimated.

Germline values: CDR1 SQVTM, CDR2 ANQGSEA. Trimming removed 2 bases from V and 4 bases from J, with 11 bases in between. The CDR3 sequence is 13 residues long. TCRdb's table, derived via immunoSEQ multiplex PCR, lists solely in-frame clones and lacks some. The repertoire holds roughly 67,000 clones, with about 88% as singletons. The sample holds one count of this clone. Antigen specificity is unknown. This sequence joins TRBV29-1 and TRBJ1-1; D unclear. This TCR came from an adult in good health. The input for sequencing was peripheral blood, taken on day 0 of AZD1222 vaccination. CDR3: CSVEIPWGTEAFF. CDR3 DNA: TGCAGCGTTGAAATACCGTGGGGCACTGAAGCTTTCTTT.